A selection of T cell receptor beta chains follows, all from one sample in a study of response to subunit inactivated influenza vaccine. TCRdb fed the RT-PCR reads into MiXCR, producing one record per CDR3 protein. The table shows under 800,000 distinct CDR3 sequences, with approximately 15% occurring only once. The source material was PBMCs from blood, sampled roughly 15 days before vaccination. The receptor source for this set is a man aged 45-65 years who received an inactivated influenza vaccine. CDR3s include the opening cysteine and the closing phenylalanine or tryptophan. Fields, in order: CDR3 length, J gene, V gene, CDR3 protein.

14 | TRBJ1-1 | TRBV12-3/TRBV12-4 | CASSRDSSGTEAFF
15 | TRBJ1-6 | TRBV7-2 | CASSLGAIVNSPLHF
15 | TRBJ2-2 | TRBV28 | CASRAGGRYTGELFF
14 | TRBJ1-6 | TRBV10-3 | CAISEGQSNSPLHF
15 | TRBJ2-7 | TRBV6-2/TRBV6-3 | CATVLHGTGAYEQYF
16 | TRBJ2-5 | TRBV5-1 | CASSPLPLAGQETQYF
14 | TRBJ2-7 | TRBV5-1 | CASRQRGNSYEQYF
13 | TRBJ2-1 | TRBV7-9 | CASSLSIYNEQFF
14 | TRBJ2-3 | TRBV29-1 | CSVDRGGGTDTQYF
15 | TRBJ2-7 | TRBV5-1 | CASSLGVKGGYEQYF
17 | TRBJ2-1 | TRBV9 | CASSTHSGLSSYNEQFF
13 | TRBJ2-7 | TRBV12-3/TRBV12-4 | CASSFLESYEQYF
13 | TRBJ2-5 | TRBV9 | CASSAQIQETQYF
12 | TRBJ1-5 | TRBV20-1 | CSAGGIRQPQHF
16 | TRBJ2-3 | TRBV4-2 | CASSQEQSRARDTQYF
16 | TRBJ2-3 | TRBV7-2 | CASSFPGLAGVLRAYF
15 | TRBJ1-1 | TRBV6-1 | CASRLRDRKNTEAFF
17 | TRBJ2-2 | TRBV7-6 | CASSLEPAGGLIGELFF
15 | TRBJ2-2 | TRBV28 | CASDKRFSNTGELFF
16 | TRBJ2-1 | TRBV14 | CASSQVGTGSYNEQFF
15 | TRBJ1-4 | TRBV7-9 | CASSSGTGSNEKLFF
14 | TRBJ2-7 | TRBV7-2 | CASSFLAGEYEQYF
15 | TRBJ2-1 | TRBV5-1 | CASSFWGGSNNEQFF
14 | TRBJ2-2 | TRBV30 | CAWIPGQGTGELFF
13 | TRBJ2-3 | TRBV7-2 | CASAGTFTDTQYF
15 | TRBJ2-4 | TRBV6-1 | CASSEGGGAKNIQYF
14 | TRBJ1-5 | TRBV20-1 | CSAELGTENQPQHF
16 | TRBJ1-5 | TRBV19 | CASSSTGTFSNQPQHF
13 | TRBJ1-2 | TRBV12-3/TRBV12-4 | CASTLGAVYGYTF
15 | TRBJ1-1 | TRBV27 | CASWRDRGRITEAFF
14 | TRBJ1-5 | TRBV6-2/TRBV6-3 | CASIPKGYNQPQHF
17 | TRBJ2-7 | TRBV20-1 | CSAEPMGLAFSSYEQYF
13 | TRBJ1-6 | TRBV3-1 | CASSPDRVSPLHF
16 | TRBJ2-7 | TRBV7-9 | CASSLGSLAEGYEQYF
14 | TRBJ2-3 | TRBV5-1 | CASSLASSRDTQYF
14 | TRBJ2-5 | TRBV5-1 | CASSVQGLGETQYF
14 | TRBJ1-2 | TRBV3-1 | CASSQDSAGRGYTF
14 | TRBJ2-1 | TRBV20-1 | CSATGTGAYNEQFF
18 | TRBJ2-1 | TRBV7-8 | CASSPRPSGRISGNEQFF
15 | TRBJ2-7 | TRBV5-1 | CASSLVSGSTYEQYF
18 | TRBJ2-6 | TRBV9 | CASSPRLAGPSGANVLTF
16 | TRBJ2-1 | TRBV19 | CASSPRTGRSYNEQFF
19 | TRBJ2-6 | TRBV11-2 | CASSPRAGYKVSGANVLTF
16 | TRBJ1-1 | TRBV4-1 | CASSQDLNSLNTEAFF
17 | TRBJ2-3 | TRBV20-1 | CSAFSGGSSGFTDTQYF
13 | TRBJ2-5 | TRBV7-8 | CASSPSGMETQYF
12 | TRBJ2-7 | TRBV29-1 | CSVIPSRSEQYF
16 | TRBJ2-7 | TRBV4-3 | CASSQDPDRGLGEQYF
18 | TRBJ2-6 | TRBV21-1 | CASSKYGGLSSGANVLTF
14 | TRBJ2-1 | TRBV27 | CASSSRTVYNEQFF
14 | TRBJ2-2 | TRBV5-5 | CASSLVGAVGELFF
14 | TRBJ1-2 | TRBV14 | CASSQVSSAYGYTF
17 | TRBJ1-6 | TRBV28 | CATKGGQKSSYNSPLHF
15 | TRBJ2-2 | TRBV7-8 | CSSSLAQGNTGELFF
15 | TRBJ2-2 | TRBV20-1 | CSARGVSGNTGELFF
10 | TRBJ1-5 | TRBV5-1 | CASSLSPQHF
14 | TRBJ1-1 | TRBV12-3/TRBV12-4 | CASSSWGTGTEAFF
15 | TRBJ2-1 | TRBV18 | CASSGGQADTNEQFF
15 | TRBJ2-6 | TRBV2 | CASRPGQGGANVLTF